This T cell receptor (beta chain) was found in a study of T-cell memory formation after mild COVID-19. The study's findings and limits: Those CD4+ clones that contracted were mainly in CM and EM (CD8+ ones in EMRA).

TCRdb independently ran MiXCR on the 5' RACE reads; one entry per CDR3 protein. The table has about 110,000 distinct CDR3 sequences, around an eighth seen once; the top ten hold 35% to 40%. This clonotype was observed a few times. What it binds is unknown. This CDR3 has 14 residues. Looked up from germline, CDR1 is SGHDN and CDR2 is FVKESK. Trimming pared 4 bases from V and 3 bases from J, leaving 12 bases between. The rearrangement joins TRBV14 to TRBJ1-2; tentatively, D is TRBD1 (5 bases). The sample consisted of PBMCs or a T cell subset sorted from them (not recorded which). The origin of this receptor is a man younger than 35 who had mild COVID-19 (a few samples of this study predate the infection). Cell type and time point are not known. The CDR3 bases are TGTGCCAGCAGCCGCTTAGGGGAGGACTATGGCTACACCTTC. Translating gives CASSRLGEDYGYTF. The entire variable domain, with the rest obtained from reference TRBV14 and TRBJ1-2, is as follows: EAGVTQFPSHSVIEKGQTVTLRCDPISGHDNLYWYRRVMGKEIKFLLHFVKESKQDESGMPNNRFLAERTGGTYSTLKVQPAELEDSGVYFCASSRLGEDYGYTFGSGTRLTVV.